The 14 T cell receptor beta chains reported below all come from one sample, sequenced in a study of identical twins. TCRdb fed the 5' RACE reads into MiXCR, producing one record per CDR3 protein. This table has fewer than 500,000 distinct CDR3 sequences, roughly 13% appearing once. The sample was also linked to a second study, of yellow fever vaccine responses in identical twins.

Sequenced sample: CD4+ T cells sorted from blood. These receptors were collected from a woman aged 18-35 years in good health.

The chain uses TRBV20-1 and TRBJ1-2, with 7 bases that match TRBD1. Germline CDR1 reads DFQATT; CDR2 reads SNEGSKA (reference sequence). V was pared by 3 bases and J by 8 bases, with 9 bases of the junction left unmatched. This CDR3 spans 13 amino acids. The CDR3 loop reads CSARVQGSGGYTF. The DNA of the CDR3 is TGCAGTGCTAGGGTACAGGGGAGCGGCGGCTACACCTTC.

The chain recombines TRBV18 with TRBJ2-1; perhaps TRBD2 as D (5 bases). The V end was cut by 4 bases, the J end by 4 bases, with 17 bases between. This CDR3 region has 16 residues. Germline lookup yields CDR1 KGHSH and CDR2 LQKENI. CDR3 nucleotide sequence: TGTGCCAGCTCACGGGCCGGAGGCGGTCAATACAATGAGCAGTTCTTC. This codes for CASSRAGGGQYNEQFF.

This clonotype came up many times. The CDR3 reads CASSFETLKETQYF. In DNA form, the CDR3 reads TGTGCCAGCAGCTTCGAGACCCTGAAAGAGACCCAGTACTTC. The V call is TRBV7-9, the J call TRBJ2-5; D not resolved. The germline V gene encodes CDR1 SEHNR and CDR2 FQNEAQ (reference sequence). This CDR3 spans 14 amino acids. Trimming cost V 3 bases and J 3 bases, with 11 bases left between them.

The chain links TRBV5-1 to TRBJ2-3; 9 bases are a match to TRBD2. Per the germline V gene, CDR1 is SGHRS and CDR2 is YFSETQ. Unmatched junction bases numbered 6, after V lost 0 bases and J lost 4 bases. CDR3 length: 16 residues. CDR3 loop: CASSLAASGTPDTQYF. The CDR3 nucleotides read TGCGCCAGCAGCTTGGCGGCTAGCGGGACCCCAGATACGCAGTATTTT.

There are a few counts of this clonotype. This chain links TRBV27 with TRBJ2-2; 11 bases agree with TRBD1. Germline V CDR1 and CDR2: MNHEY, SMNVEV (reference sequence). The trim removed 5 bases at V and 9 bases at J, leaving 8 bases unmatched. This CDR3 comprises 15 residues. The CDR3 sequence is CASSQDRGRSRELFF. CDR3 coding DNA: TGTGCCAGCAGTCAGGACAGGGGGCGGTCACGGGAGCTGTTTTTT.

The rearrangement joins TRBV20-1 to TRBJ2-2; D may be TRBD2 (5 bases). Trimming left V 3 bases short and J 0 bases short, with 8 bases between. The length of the CDR3 is 14 residues. Germline loops: CDR1 DFQATT, CDR2 SNEGSKA (reference sequence). CDR3 sequence (DNA): TGCAGTGCTAGCTACGGGACGAACACCGGGGAGCTGTTTTTT. The encoded protein is CSASYGTNTGELFF.

This clonotype was counted a few times. The V call is TRBV20-1, the J call TRBJ2-5, with 7 bases lining up with TRBD2. The CDR3 is 15 amino acids. With 0 bases clipped from V and 2 bases from J, the junction kept 6 bases outside the gene matches. CDR1 and CDR2 (germline): DFQATT, SNEGSKA (reference sequence). The CDR3, as DNA: TGCAGTGCTAGAGAAAAACGGGGACTACAAGAGACCCAGTACTTC. It codes for CSAREKRGLQETQYF.

This clonotype turned up a few times. The chain links TRBV7-3 to TRBJ1-1; D not certain. The CDR3 sequence is 13 residues long. Per germline, CDR1 SGHTA and CDR2 FQGTGA. The germline V and J ends were trimmed by 5 bases and 6 bases, with 13 bases remaining between them. As DNA, the CDR3 is TGTGCCAGCAGCCCTACTCCCTTATCTGAAGCTTTCTTT. It yields the protein CASSPTPLSEAFF.

The chain links TRBV6-1 to TRBJ2-5; 8 positions match TRBD2. CDR1 and CDR2 (germline): MNHNS, SASEGT. The length of the CDR3 is 13 residues. J gave up 6 bases and V 10 bases, and 10 bases lay outside the gene matches. The CDR3 DNA follows: TGTGCCACCTCCCCGGCGGGGGGCCAGACCCAGTACTTC. Its translation is CATSPAGGQTQYF.

This clonotype was picked up a small number of times. The chain recombines TRBV4-2 with TRBJ2-5; 10 bases agree with TRBD2. Looked up from germline, CDR1 is LGHNA and CDR2 is YNFKEQ. V lost 5 bases to trimming and J lost 1 base; unmatched junction nucleotides: 7. The CDR3 spans 16 residues. CDR3 sequence: CASSLTSGVSQETQYF. CDR3 in DNA: TGTGCCAGCAGCTTAACTAGCGGGGTATCCCAAGAGACCCAGTACTTC.

This chain links TRBV20-1 with TRBJ2-5, with 7 bases matching TRBD2. Germline V lookup: CDR1 DFQATT, CDR2 SNEGSKA (reference sequence). The CDR3 is made up of 17 amino acids. The ends lost 0 bases at V and 1 base at J; junction bases unmatched: 11. The CDR3 sequence is CSARDMYRAGLQETQYF. The CDR3 nucleotides read TGCAGTGCTAGAGATATGTATAGAGCGGGGCTCCAAGAGACCCAGTACTTC.

This clonotype was recorded many times. The V and J genes are TRBV12-3 or TRBV12-4 and TRBJ2-5; 7 nucleotides match TRBD1. The CDR3 loop spans 17 amino acids. V gave up 5 bases and J gave up 5 bases; unmatched junction bases: 17. DNA for the CDR3: TGTGCCAGCAGTCAAAATCTATTCACAGGGGTAGGGGAGACCCAGTACTTC. This codes for CASSQNLFTGVGETQYF.

This chain connects TRBV5-8 to TRBJ2-1; the D gene is possibly TRBD1 (6 bases). Deletions cut 0 bases from V and 5 bases from J, with 12 bases between. Germline assignment: CDR1 SGHTS and CDR2 YDEGEE. The CDR3 covers 15 residues. The CDR3 region is CASSLGTAFHNEQFF. The CDR3 nucleotides are TGTGCCAGCAGCTTGGGGACAGCATTTCACAATGAGCAGTTCTTC.

CDR3 loop: CASKGSRQGDTQYF. The CDR3 nucleotides are TGTGCCAGCAAAGGGTCTCGACAGGGAGATACGCAGTATTTT. The chain recombines TRBV6-1 with TRBJ2-3, with 7 bases fitting TRBD1. Germline V gives CDR1 MNHNS, CDR2 SASEGT. V was clipped by 7 bases and J by 5 bases; unmatched bases: 9. The CDR3 length is 14 residues.